The 17 T cell receptor beta chains in this list originate from one sample, sequenced in a study of blood T cells in healthy people across ages. Sample-barcoded 5' priming and a J-beta primer mix drove a second PCR of roughly 7 to 11 cycles. TCRdb ran MiXCR on the 5' RACE reads and lists one entry per CDR3 protein. The sample has 780,000 or so distinct CDR3 sequences, about 61% seen once. Sequencing used blood. These receptor sequences come from a man aged 35-49 years in good health.

In its sample, this clonotype was seen a few times. The rearrangement uses TRBV4-2 and TRBJ2-3, with TRBD2 matching over 8 bases. The CDR3 runs 15 residues. CDR1 is LGHNA, CDR2 YNFKEQ, per germline. V lost 3 bases, J lost 4 bases, and 6 bases stayed unmatched. Written as DNA, the CDR3 is TGTGCCAGCAGCCAGGAAGCGGGAGTGGCAGATACGCAGTATTTT. Its translation is CASSQEAGVADTQYF.

Comments on this clonotype: The junction does not match germline at one end; this may be a read error. The chain has TRBV28 and TRBJ2-3; 8 bases align to TRBD2. This CDR3 comprises 18 residues. Per the germline V gene, CDR1 is MDHEN and CDR2 is SYDVKM. This CDR3 is CATSGGTLGPNNTGTQYF. The DNA of the CDR3 is TGTGCCACCTCGGGGGGGACCCTTGGGCCCAATAACACAGGTACGCAGTATTTT.

J is TRBJ2-7 and V is TRBV11-2; 10 bases are a match to TRBD1. Trimming cost V 7 bases and J 3 bases; bases outside gene matches: 6. Germline V gives CDR1 SGHAT, CDR2 FQNNGV. This CDR3 is 14 amino acids long. This CDR3 reads CASTSGQGYYEQYF. The CDR3, as DNA: TGTGCCAGCACCTCGGGACAGGGGTACTACGAGCAGTACTTC.

The CDR3 sequence: CASSSTEGTDTQYF. In DNA form, the CDR3 reads TGTGCCAGCAGTTCCACTGAGGGAACAGATACGCAGTATTTT. The chain employs TRBV28 and TRBJ2-3; a possible D gene is TRBD2 (5 bases). Germline V gene data show CDR1 as MDHEN and CDR2 as SYDVKM. This CDR3 comprises 14 residues. V dropped 4 bases and J dropped 3 bases, with 11 bases sitting between them.

In this sample, this clonotype turned up once. The chain uses TRBV27 and TRBJ1-4; possible D gene TRBD1, 6 bases. This CDR3 is 15 amino acids long. Trimming pared 6 bases from V and 8 bases from J, leaving 19 bases between. Germline V gives CDR1 MNHEY, CDR2 SMNVEV (reference sequence). The DNA of the CDR3 is TGTGCCAGCAGACTAGGGGGGTTAAGAGTGGAAAAACTGTTTTTT. This sequence encodes CASRLGGLRVEKLFF.

This chain links TRBV29-1 with TRBJ2-4; D is undetermined. Germline V gives CDR1 SQVTM, CDR2 ANQGSEA. The length of the CDR3 is 12 residues. V was clipped by 6 bases and J by 6 bases, with 12 bases between them. The CDR3 spells CSVRGRINIQYF. Here the CDR3 DNA reads TGCAGCGTGAGAGGACGGATAAACATTCAGTACTTC.

This clonotype was seen just once. The V call is TRBV7-3, the J call TRBJ2-2; 10 bases line up with TRBD2. Germline V gene data show CDR1 as SGHTA and CDR2 as FQGTGA. V lost 7 bases and J lost 6; bases outside the gene matches: 11. This CDR3 region has 16 residues. In nucleotides, the CDR3 is TGTGCCAGCACCCCACACACGGGACTAGCGTCCGGGGAGCTGTTTTTT. It codes for CASTPHTGLASGELFF.

This chain connects TRBV3-1 to TRBJ2-1; maybe TRBD1 (6 bases). Germline-derived CDR1 and CDR2 are LGHDT and YNNKEL (reference sequence). The V gene lost 1 base and the J gene lost 8 bases, with 12 bases spanning the gap. The CDR3 is 14 amino acids. The CDR3 region has the DNA TGTGCCAGCAGCCAAGGTAGGACAGTGGATGAGCAGTTCTTC. Translation gives CASSQGRTVDEQFF.

This clonotype has at least ten counts. This chain links TRBV27 with TRBJ2-3; no reliable D call. Germline values: CDR1 MNHEY, CDR2 SMNVEV (reference sequence). The V gene lost 3 bases and the J gene lost 2 bases, with 9 bases spanning the gap. The CDR3 is 14 amino acids. CDR3 residues: CASSLLRATDTQYF. CDR3 bases: TGTGCCAGCAGTTTGCTTAGGGCCACAGATACGCAGTATTTT.

This chain's CDR3 is CASGEHPNYGYTF. CDR3 DNA: TGTGCCAGCGGAGAACACCCTAACTATGGCTACACCTTC. The V and J genes are TRBV9 and TRBJ1-2; D gene unclear. V dropped 7 bases and J dropped 0 bases, with 10 bases sitting between them. Germline values: CDR1 SGDLS, CDR2 YYNGEE. The CDR3 sequence is 13 residues long.

This clonotype was recorded a few times. V gene TRBV20-1 combines with J gene TRBJ2-7; 9 positions match TRBD1. Germline V gene sequence: CDR1 DFQATT, CDR2 SNEGSKA (reference sequence). J was trimmed by 5 bases and V by 6 bases; bases with no gene match: 11. The CDR3 is 14 amino acids. The CDR3 DNA is TGCAGTGCGGGCCGACAGGGGGGCTTAAACGAGCAGTACTTC. Its translation is CSAGRQGGLNEQYF.

This clonotype was seen a few times. The chain uses TRBV10-3 and TRBJ2-7; unclear D gene. This CDR3 has 13 residues. The germline CDR1 and CDR2 sequences are ENHRY and SYGVKD. V lost 0 bases and J 1 base, leaving 4 bases between the germline ends. CDR3 region: CAISESVSYEQYF. The CDR3 DNA follows: TGTGCCATCAGTGAGTCGGTTTCCTACGAGCAGTACTTC.

This chain links TRBV25-1 with TRBJ2-7; TRBD1 matches 9 bases. The germline CDR1 and CDR2 sequences are MGHDK and SYGVNS. Trimming took 6 bases from V and 3 from J; bases not matched to a gene: 6. This CDR3 is built from 14 residues. CDR3 in amino acids: CASSTGGAHYEQYF. In DNA, the CDR3 is TGTGCCAGCAGCACAGGGGGCGCTCACTACGAGCAGTACTTC.

CDR3 residues: CASSERGRSNTEAFF. CDR3 sequence (DNA): TGTGCCAGCAGTGAAAGAGGACGGTCGAACACTGAAGCTTTCTTT. This sequence joins TRBV25-1 and TRBJ1-1; D gene uncertain. Germline CDR1 reads MGHDK; CDR2 reads SYGVNS. Between the trimmed V and J ends, which lost 2 bases and 1 base, there was a span of 11 bases. The CDR3 is 15 amino acids.

This clonotype came up a few times. This chain links TRBV14 with TRBJ2-1, with TRBD1 as a possible D gene (6 bases). Germline loops: CDR1 SGHDN, CDR2 FVKESK. The CDR3 consists of 15 residues. Trimming cost V 6 bases and J 3 bases, with 15 bases left between them. This CDR3 reads CASSQRGGSYNEQFF. Here the CDR3 DNA reads TGTGCCAGCAGTCAGCGAGGGGGAAGCTACAATGAGCAGTTCTTC.

This chain uses TRBV7-2 with TRBJ2-6, with a tentative D call TRBD2 (6 bases). This CDR3 spans 17 amino acids. V was clipped by 1 base and J by 0 bases, with 10 bases between them. Germline loops: CDR1 SGHTA, CDR2 FQGNSA. The CDR3 protein is CASSLVGGTSGANVLTF. The CDR3 coding sequence is TGTGCCAGCAGCTTAGTCGGAGGGACCTCTGGGGCCAACGTCCTGACTTTC.

This chain uses TRBV7-2 with TRBJ2-3; TRBD2 matches 7 bases. V was pared by 5 bases and J by 2 bases, with 7 bases of the junction left unmatched. The CDR3 contains 15 residues. Germline CDR1 SGHTA, CDR2 FQGNSA. The CDR3 nucleotides read TGTGCCAGCAGCGCCGAAGCGGGACCCACAGATACGCAGTATTTT. It translates to CASSAEAGPTDTQYF.